This T cell receptor (beta chain) is drawn from a study of blood T cells in healthy people across ages. The second PCR ran about 6 to 11 cycles with a sample-barcoded 5' primer and J-beta primers. A single record per CDR3 protein comes from TCRdb applying MiXCR to the 5' RACE reads. The data hold 700,000 to 950,000 distinct CDR3 sequences, with approximately 39% observed a single time. The V gene's germline CDR1 is DFQATT and CDR2 SNEGSKA (reference sequence). Trimming left V 3 bases short and J 4 bases short, with 9 bases between. The CDR3 is 12 amino acids. The gene calls are TRBV20-1 and TRBJ1-2, with D possibly TRBD1 on 6 matching bases. The sample consisted of blood. The clonotype originates from a woman aged 55-69 years in good health. The CDR3 region has the DNA TGCAGTGCTAGCGGACAGACCTATGGCTACACCTTC. This translates into CSASGQTYGYTF.